What follows are 5 T cell receptor beta chains derived from one specimen sequenced in a study of CD8 T cells in ankylosing spondylitis. TCRdb itself ran the 5' RACE reads through MiXCR, one entry per CDR3 protein. This sample has some 200,000 distinct CDR3 sequences, with about 13% found just once. The sequenced sample was blood, either unsorted or a sorted T cell fraction (not recorded which). Receptor source: a male donor with ankylosing spondylitis or in good health (not recorded which).

The J gene is TRBJ2-7, the V gene TRBV12-5; 8 nucleotides agree with TRBD1. Germline-derived CDR1 and CDR2 are LGHNT and FRNRAP. V gave up 3 bases and J gave up 3 bases; unmatched junction bases: 4. This CDR3 region has 14 residues. CDR3 nucleotide sequence: TGTGCTAGTGGTTTATCAGGGGGCTACTACGAGCAGTACTTC. Amino acids: CASGLSGGYYEQYF. The full variable domain, its missing parts supplied by reference TRBV12-5 and TRBJ2-7, is DARVTQTPRHKVTEMGQEVTMRCQPILGHNTVFWYRQTMMQGLELLAYFRNRAPLDDSGMPKDRFSAEMPDATLATLKIQPSEPRDSAVYFCASGLSGGYYEQYFGPGTRLTVT.

This clonotype was found a few times. The chain couples TRBV3-1 to TRBJ2-1, with 12 nucleotides matching TRBD2. The CDR3 length is 20 residues. The ends lost 0 bases at V and 0 bases at J; junction bases unmatched: 9. The germline V gene encodes CDR1 LGHDT and CDR2 YNNKEL (reference sequence). The CDR3 DNA reads as TGTGCCAGCAGCCAAGATGGGTGGACTAGCGGGGATAGCTCCTACAATGAGCAGTTCTTC. Its translation is CASSQDGWTSGDSSYNEQFF.

The genes are TRBV9 and TRBJ2-2, with no clear D. Trimming took off 0 bases at V and 4 bases at J, with 13 bases between the two ends. CDR1 and CDR2 from the germline V gene are SGDLS and YYNGEE. The CDR3 has 16 residues. The CDR3 nucleotides read TGTGCCAGCAGCGTAGCTCTAACTCAGGTCACCGGGGAGCTGTTTTTT. Translation gives CASSVALTQVTGELFF.

This clonotype was seen more than once but under ten times. The V gene is TRBV9, the J gene TRBJ2-3; 12 bases are a match to TRBD2. Per the germline V gene, CDR1 is SGDLS and CDR2 is YYNGEE. This CDR3 is built from 17 residues. Germline trimming cut 0 bases from V and 4 bases from J; bases unmatched to any gene: 6. CDR3 loop: CASSVGPGLAGADTQYF. The CDR3 nucleotides read TGTGCCAGCAGCGTAGGTCCGGGACTAGCGGGCGCAGATACGCAGTATTTT.

This clonotype came up a few times. The chain combines TRBV20-1 with TRBJ2-7, with a weak D call TRBD1 (6 bases). The CDR3 spans 13 residues. The V gene's germline CDR1 is DFQATT and CDR2 SNEGSKA (reference sequence). V was clipped by 5 bases and J by 2 bases, with 13 bases between them. The CDR3 here is CSAPGRTAYEQYF. The CDR3, as DNA: TGCAGTGCTCCCGGACGGACAGCCTACGAGCAGTACTTC.